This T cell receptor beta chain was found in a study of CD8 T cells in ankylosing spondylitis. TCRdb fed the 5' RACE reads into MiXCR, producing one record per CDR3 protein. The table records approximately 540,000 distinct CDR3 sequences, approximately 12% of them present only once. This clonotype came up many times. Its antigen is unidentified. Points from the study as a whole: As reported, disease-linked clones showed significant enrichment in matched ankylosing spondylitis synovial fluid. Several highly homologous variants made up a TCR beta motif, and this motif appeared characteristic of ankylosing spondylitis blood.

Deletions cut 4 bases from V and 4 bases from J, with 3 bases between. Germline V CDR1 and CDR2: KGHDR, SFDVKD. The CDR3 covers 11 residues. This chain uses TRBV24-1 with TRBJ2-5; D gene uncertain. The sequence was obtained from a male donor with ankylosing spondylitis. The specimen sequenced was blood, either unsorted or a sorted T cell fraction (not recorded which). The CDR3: CATSDGETQYF. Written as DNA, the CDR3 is TGTGCCACCAGTGACGGAGAGACCCAGTACTTC.